These 21 T cell receptor beta chains were all obtained from the same sample, sequenced in a study of breast tumors, draining lymph nodes, adjacent tissues. TCRdb ran MiXCR on the multiplex PCR reads and lists one entry per CDR3 protein. This sample has about 89,000 distinct CDR3 sequences, with roughly 29% found just once. The lymph nodes were axillary draining lymph nodes from breast cancer patients. The material sequenced was axillary lymph node tissue. These receptors were collected from a female donor with breast cancer. Some clones in this sample may be carry-over from other donors' samples.

On this clonotype: A much more abundant neighbour one base away suggests this may be a read error. The conserved closing phenylalanine or tryptophan is absent in this CDR3, likely reflecting a read error. The rearrangement joins TRBV19 to TRBJ2-1, with TRBD2 matching over 9 bases. Germline lookup yields CDR1 LNHDA and CDR2 SQIVND (reference sequence). The CDR3 extends over 16 amino acids. Losses at the gene ends were 5 bases for V and 8 bases for J; bases not matched to a gene: 13. The CDR3 DNA follows: TGTGCCAGTAGTGGAATAGCGGGAGCCTCTGGCGATGAGCAGTTCTCC. As protein: CASSGIAGASGDEQFS.

This clonotype showed up many times. This sequence joins TRBV19 and TRBJ2-1; D might be TRBD2 (6 bases). The length of the CDR3 is 14 residues. V was clipped by 3 bases and J by 4 bases, with 10 bases between them. Germline V gene lookup returns CDR1 LNHDA and CDR2 SQIVND (reference sequence). The CDR3 loop is CASSIPGTYNEQFF. In DNA form, the CDR3 reads TGTGCCAGTAGTATTCCCGGGACTTACAATGAGCAGTTCTTC.

This clonotype was counted ten times or more. The J gene is TRBJ2-7, the V gene TRBV6-6, with 9 bases matching TRBD2. Germline values: CDR1 MNHNY, CDR2 SVGAGI (reference sequence). The CDR3 contains 14 residues. Trimming at V came to 8 bases and at J to 2 bases, leaving 7 bases not matched to a gene. The CDR3 sequence: CASGQTSGAYEQYF. In nucleotides, the CDR3 is TGTGCCAGCGGACAGACTAGCGGTGCCTACGAGCAGTACTTC.

The table lists this clonotype with many counts. The chain has TRBV3-2 and TRBJ2-2; TRBD2, the D gene given by the table, was not confirmed from the DNA. TRBV3-2 represents a pseudogene. The CDR3 runs 16 residues. CDR3 DNA: TGTGCCAGCAGCCAAGAAGCGACTAGCGTACCCGGGGAGCTGTTTTTT. It encodes CASSQEATSVPGELFF.

This clonotype was seen many times. This chain joins TRBV24-1 and TRBJ1-2; the match to TRBD1 covers 8 bases. The germline V gene encodes CDR1 KGHDR and CDR2 SFDVKD. This CDR3 spans 13 amino acids. Trimming took 2 bases from V and 11 from J; bases not matched to a gene: 6. DNA of the CDR3: TGTGCCACCAGTGATTCCCTACGACAGGGGTACACCTTC. Encoded protein: CATSDSLRQGYTF.

The V gene is TRBV5-6, the J gene TRBJ2-7; TRBD2 is a possible D gene (5 bases). CDR1 is SGHDT and CDR2 is YYEEEE in the germline V gene. V was trimmed by 2 bases and J by 2 bases, leaving 14 bases between them. The CDR3 consists of 15 residues. This chain's CDR3 is CASSLGGPFAYEQYF. DNA for the CDR3: TGTGCCAGCAGCTTAGGCGGGCCCTTCGCCTACGAGCAGTACTTC.

This clonotype was seen ten or more times. The chain links TRBV7-9 to TRBJ2-2; perhaps TRBD2 as D (6 bases). Germline CDR1 is SEHNR and CDR2 is FQNEAQ (reference sequence). This CDR3 has 16 residues. Trimming took 2 bases from V and 1 from J, leaving 11 bases between them. The CDR3 loop reads CASSLYAGRNTGELFF. The CDR3, as DNA: TGTGCCAGCAGCTTATATGCGGGGCGGAACACCGGGGAGCTGTTTTTT.

This clonotype was found many times. This chain joins TRBV6-6 and TRBJ2-5; D not certain. The germline CDR1 and CDR2 sequences are MNHNY and SVGAGI (reference sequence). The CDR3 totals 13 residues. V lost 4 bases to trimming and J lost 4 bases, with 10 bases between them. Here the CDR3 DNA reads TGTGCCAGCAGTTTTGGTGCGATAGAGACCCAGTACTTC. Its protein product is CASSFGAIETQYF.

As to this clonotype: Possible read error: a much larger clone is one base away. The CDR3 DNA follows: TGTGCCAGCAGTCCCGCCCAGCGGGCACTAACCTACGAGCAGTACTTC. It yields the protein CASSPAQRALTYEQYF. V is TRBV11-3 and J is TRBJ2-7, with D possibly TRBD2 on 6 matching bases. Germline V gives CDR1 SGHNT, CDR2 YENEEA. The V end lost 6 bases, the J end lost 2 bases, and 20 bases lay between the germline ends. The CDR3 runs 16 residues.

The genes are TRBV11-2 and TRBJ1-3; tentatively, D is TRBD1 (5 bases). The V end lost 0 bases, the J end lost 2 bases, and 11 bases lay between the germline ends. This CDR3 comprises 16 residues. Germline V lookup: CDR1 SGHAT, CDR2 FQNNGV. The CDR3 region is CASSLDGGGTGNTIYF. The DNA for the CDR3 is TGTGCCAGCAGCTTAGACGGGGGGGGGACTGGAAACACCATATATTTT.

This chain links TRBV4-1 with TRBJ2-5, with TRBD2 identical over 15 bases. The CDR3 has 16 residues. The V gene's germline CDR1 is MGHRA and CDR2 YSYEKL. The J segment lost 9 bases and the V segment lost 4 bases, leaving 9 bases of the junction unmatched. The CDR3 loop is CASSPGLAGGTESQYF. The CDR3 DNA reads as TGCGCCAGCAGCCCCGGACTAGCGGGAGGGACTGAGTCCCAGTACTTC.

In the case of this clonotype: One base away lies a much larger clone, so this may be a sequencing read error. A read error is likely, as this CDR3 ends without the conserved phenylalanine or tryptophan. This chain's CDR3 is CASKRGATDTQYL. CDR3 bases: TGTGCCAGCAAACGAGGGGCCACAGATACGCAGTATCTT. This sequence joins TRBV6-2 or TRBV6-3 and TRBJ2-3, with D tentatively TRBD1 or TRBD2 (5 bases each). This CDR3 contains 13 residues. V was cut by 7 bases and J by 2 bases, with 10 bases left in between. Germline CDR1 MNHEY, CDR2 SVGEGT.

This clonotype was recorded at least ten times. The chain couples TRBV7-9 to TRBJ2-1; possibly TRBD2 for D (6 bases). Germline V lookup: CDR1 SEHNR, CDR2 FQNEAQ (reference sequence). The CDR3 is 14 residues long. V was clipped by 3 bases and J by 5 bases, with 11 bases between them. The CDR3 reads CASSLGGPDNEQFF. The CDR3 DNA is TGTGCCAGCAGCTTGGGGGGTCCCGACAATGAGCAGTTCTTC.

Note on this clonotype: The missing conserved phenylalanine or tryptophan at the end of this CDR3 makes a read error likely. No DNA is shown, since the ends of the CDR3 on it are uncertain; the CDR3 is the one TCRdb lists. This chain uses TRBV7-2 with TRBJ2-1; TRBD1, the table's D call, lacks a check against the DNA. The CDR3 spans 15 residues, counting both ends. Germline CDR1 and CDR2: SGHTA and FQGNSA. The CDR3 is CASSSEGGQGNEQLL.

This clonotype was found many times. The chain couples TRBV7-2 to TRBJ2-1; the D is unclear. Germline loops: CDR1 SGHTA, CDR2 FQGNSA. The CDR3 totals 11 residues. With 5 bases removed from V and 8 bases from J, the gap between germline ends came to 7 bases. The CDR3 DNA reads TGTGCCAGCAGCCCCGGCGATGAGCAGTTCTTC. Its protein is CASSPGDEQFF.

Comments on this clonotype: Just one base apart from a much larger clone, this may be a read error. The chain joins TRBV6-1 to TRBJ2-1; D is perhaps TRBD1 (6 bases). This CDR3 spans 13 amino acids. V lost 7 bases to trimming and J lost 12 bases, with 19 bases between them. CDR1 MNHNS and CDR2 SASEGT come from the germline V gene. CDR3: CASTIDRYGVQFF. CDR3 sequence (DNA): TGTGCCAGCACTATTGACAGGTATGGTGTGCAGTTCTTC.

The table lists this clonotype with many counts. The V call is TRBV7-9, the J call TRBJ2-2; tentative D call: TRBD1 (6 bases). This CDR3 has 18 residues. V was trimmed by 1 base and J by 1 base, leaving 16 bases between them. The germline gives CDR1 SEHNR, CDR2 FQNEAQ (reference sequence). CDR3 region: CASSLVGRGKRNTGELFF. CDR3 sequence (DNA): TGTGCCAGCAGCTTAGTGGGCAGGGGAAAGCGGAACACCGGGGAGCTGTTTTTT.

This clonotype occurred many times. The chain uses TRBV7-2 and TRBJ2-3; D is perhaps TRBD2 (6 bases). Germline assignment: CDR1 SGHTA and CDR2 FQGNSA. Trimming removed 4 bases at V and 5 bases at J, with 10 bases between. CDR3 length: 13 residues. CDR3 coding DNA: TGTGCCAGCAGCTCCCAGGGAGGAGATACGCAGTATTTT. It codes for CASSSQGGDTQYF.

In this sample, this clonotype turned up many times. This sequence joins TRBV2 and TRBJ2-7, with a tentative D call TRBD2 (6 bases). Per the germline V gene, CDR1 is SNHLY and CDR2 is FYNNEI. The CDR3 has 14 residues. Trimming pared 9 bases from V and 5 bases from J, leaving 20 bases between. Here the CDR3 reads CASSFSGARDEQYF. CDR3 nucleotide sequence: TGTGCCAGTTCCTTTAGCGGAGCTCGGGACGAGCAGTACTTC.

The sample holds many counts of this clonotype. The CDR3 region has the DNA TGTGCCAGCAGCCCAGAGTACAATGAGCAGTTCTTC. It specifies CASSPEYNEQFF. The chain combines TRBV5-8 with TRBJ2-1; D is undetermined. The germline V gene has CDR1 SGHTS and CDR2 YDEGEE. This CDR3 comprises 12 residues. V gave up 4 bases and J gave up 4 bases, with 6 bases separating them.

This clonotype was seen many times. The chain combines TRBV7-3 with TRBJ1-1; TRBD1 agrees at 7 bases. There are 13 residues in the CDR3. J was trimmed by 8 bases and V by 2 bases; bases with no gene match: 5. The germline V gene encodes CDR1 SGHTA and CDR2 FQGTGA. The CDR3 reads CASSLVRDSEAFF. CDR3 DNA: TGTGCCAGCAGCTTAGTTAGGGACAGCGAAGCTTTCTTT.